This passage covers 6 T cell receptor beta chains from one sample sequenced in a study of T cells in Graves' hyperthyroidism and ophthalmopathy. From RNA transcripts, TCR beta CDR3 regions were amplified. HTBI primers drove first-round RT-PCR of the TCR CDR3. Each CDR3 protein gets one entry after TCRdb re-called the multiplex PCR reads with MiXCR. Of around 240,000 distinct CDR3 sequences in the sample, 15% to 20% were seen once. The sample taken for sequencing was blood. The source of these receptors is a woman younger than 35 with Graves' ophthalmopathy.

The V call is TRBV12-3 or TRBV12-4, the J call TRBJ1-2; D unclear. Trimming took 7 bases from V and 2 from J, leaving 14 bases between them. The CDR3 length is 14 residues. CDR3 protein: CASTYRTLNYGYTF. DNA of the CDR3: TGTGCCAGCACCTACCGGACCCTGAACTATGGCTACACCTTC.

The CDR3 nucleotides are TGTGCCAGCAGTTCTCCGGGACAGGGCGAGACCCAGTACTTC. Protein sequence: CASSSPGQGETQYF. V usage is TRBV6-5 and J usage is TRBJ2-5; 9 bases agree with TRBD1. Per germline, CDR1 MNHEY and CDR2 SVGAGI. This CDR3 contains 14 residues. V shed 4 bases and J 5 bases; nucleotides not matched to a gene: 5.

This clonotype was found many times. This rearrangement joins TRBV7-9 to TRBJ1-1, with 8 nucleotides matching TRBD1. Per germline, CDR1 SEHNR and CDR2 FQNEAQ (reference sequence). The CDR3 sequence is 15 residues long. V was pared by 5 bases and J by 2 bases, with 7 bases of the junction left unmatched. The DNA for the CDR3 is TGTGCCAGCAGCCAGACCGGGACAGGTAACACTGAAGCTTTCTTT. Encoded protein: CASSQTGTGNTEAFF.

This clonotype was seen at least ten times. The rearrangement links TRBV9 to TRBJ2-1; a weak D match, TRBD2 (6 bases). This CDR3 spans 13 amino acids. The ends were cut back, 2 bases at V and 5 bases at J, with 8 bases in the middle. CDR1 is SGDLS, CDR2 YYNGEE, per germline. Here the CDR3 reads CASSVSGHNEQFF. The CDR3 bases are TGTGCCAGCAGCGTGAGCGGGCACAATGAGCAGTTCTTC. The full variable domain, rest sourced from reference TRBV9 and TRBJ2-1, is DSGVTQTPKHLITATGQRVTLRCSPRSGDLSVYWYQQSLDQGLQFLIQYYNGEERAKGNILERFSAQQFPDLHSELNLSSLELGDSALYFCASSVSGHNEQFFGPGTRLTVL.

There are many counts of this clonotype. CDR3 DNA: TGTGCCAGCAGTGAATTGATTATGGACTATGGCTACACCTTC. Its protein is CASSELIMDYGYTF. V gene TRBV6-1 combines with J gene TRBJ1-2; D unclear. Trimming removed 2 bases from V and 3 bases from J, with 10 bases in between. This CDR3 comprises 14 residues. Germline V gives CDR1 MNHNS, CDR2 SASEGT.

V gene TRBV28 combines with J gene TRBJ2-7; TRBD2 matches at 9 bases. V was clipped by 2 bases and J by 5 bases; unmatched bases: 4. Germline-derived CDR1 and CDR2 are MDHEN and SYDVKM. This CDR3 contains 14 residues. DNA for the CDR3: TGTGCCAGCAGTTTAGGAGGCGGGGGGGACGAGCAGTACTTC. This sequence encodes CASSLGGGGDEQYF.